The clone carrying this T cell receptor (beta chain) was picked up a small number of times. With V trimmed by 7 bases and J by 7 bases, 12 bases remained unmatched. The CDR3 extends over 15 amino acids. The germline CDR1 and CDR2 sequences are MNHEY and SVGAGI. The sample comes from a study of T cells after yellow fever vaccination. TCRdb recomputed calls from the 5' RACE reads with MiXCR, one row per CDR3 protein. The data contain 250,000 or so distinct CDR3 sequences, approximately 3.8% of them singletons. This sequence was found in a man aged 18 to 35 who received the YFV17D yellow fever vaccine. This chain connects TRBV6-5 to TRBJ1-1; TRBD1 matches at 10 bases. Here the sequenced sample was PBMCs, taken 15 days after the yellow fever booster vaccination. CDR3 protein: CASTPGGQGPNEAFF. In DNA form, the CDR3 reads TGTGCCAGCACACCGGGGGGACAGGGGCCTAATGAAGCTTTCTTT.